These 22 T cell receptor beta chains share one sample of origin, sequenced in a study of cytomegalovirus exposure and HLA in healthy donors. Both 60 Vbeta primers and 13 Jbeta primers went into the PCR. Libraries were prepared by immunoSEQ multiplex PCR; TCRdb keeps only in-frame clonotypes and omits some of them. The sample records around 120,000 clones, about 80% being singletons. Input material: PBMCs. The receptors here all came from a female donor in good health and CMV-seropositive.

This chain connects TRBV15 to TRBJ1-4; the D is unclear. The CDR3 consists of 13 residues. Trimming removed 1 base from V and 6 bases from J, with 6 bases in between. Looked up from germline, CDR1 is LNHNV and CDR2 is YYDKDF (reference sequence). The CDR3 loop reads CATSRGGDEKLFF. The CDR3 region has the DNA TGTGCCACCAGCAGAGGGGGAGATGAAAAACTGTTTTTT.

This chain links TRBV6-5 with TRBJ1-5; D is possibly TRBD1 (6 bases). Trimming left V 5 bases short and J 6 bases short, with 14 bases between. The length of the CDR3 is 14 residues. CDR1 and CDR2 from the germline V gene are MNHEY and SVGAGI. The DNA of the CDR3 is TGTGCCAGCAGTGGAACGGGGGGGGCTCAGCCCCAGCATTTT. Its translation is CASSGTGGAQPQHF.

The chain is built from TRBV27 and TRBJ2-6; 8 positions agree with TRBD1. CDR1 is MNHEY, CDR2 SMNVEV, per germline (reference sequence). This CDR3 region has 16 residues. The J segment lost 4 bases and the V segment lost 6 bases, leaving 8 bases of the junction unmatched. The CDR3 nucleotides read TGTGCCAGCAGGACCCCCAGGGGGCGAGGGGCCAACGTCCTGACTTTC. Amino acids: CASRTPRGRGANVLTF.

The V and J genes are TRBV18 and TRBJ1-1; D possibly corresponds to TRBD1 (6 bases). Germline V gives CDR1 KGHSH, CDR2 LQKENI. The CDR3 spans 13 residues. V dropped 3 bases and J dropped 7 bases, with 12 bases sitting between them. CDR3 loop: CASSPLQGDEAFF. For the CDR3, the DNA is TGTGCCAGCTCACCGCTACAGGGCGATGAAGCTTTCTTT.

V gene TRBV10-3 combines with J gene TRBJ1-6, with D possibly TRBD1 on 6 matching bases. Germline V gene sequence: CDR1 ENHRY, CDR2 SYGVKD. The CDR3 runs 15 residues. Trimming left V 0 bases short and J 9 bases short, with 12 bases between. DNA for the CDR3: TGTGCCATCAGTGAGTCTGTACAGGGAAGTTCACCCCTCCACTTT. It yields the protein CAISESVQGSSPLHF.

This clone was counted between two and nine times. The chain carries TRBV25-1 and TRBJ1-1; D is possibly TRBD1 (5 bases). V was trimmed by 8 bases and J by 5 bases, leaving 15 bases between them. The CDR3 has 13 residues. Germline V lookup: CDR1 MGHDK, CDR2 SYGVNS. CDR3: CASSEGVRTEAFF. DNA of the CDR3: TGTGCCAGCTCTGAAGGGGTGAGGACTGAAGCTTTCTTT.

The V and J genes are TRBV7-8 and TRBJ2-5; D gene uncertain. The length of the CDR3 is 15 residues. CDR1 and CDR2 from the germline V gene are SGHVS and FQNEAQ. Trimming took 1 base from V and 4 from J, leaving 13 bases between them. This CDR3 is CASSLVRRTTETQYF. The CDR3 nucleotides are TGTGCCAGCAGCTTAGTTCGGAGAACGACAGAGACCCAGTACTTC.

The sample holds a few counts of this clone. The chain joins TRBV9 to TRBJ1-3, with D unresolved. The CDR3 loop spans 13 amino acids. V dropped 4 bases and J dropped 4 bases, with 9 bases sitting between them. Per germline, CDR1 SGDLS and CDR2 YYNGEE. The CDR3 sequence: CASSPLRGNTIYF. The CDR3 DNA follows: TGTGCCAGCAGCCCCCTCAGGGGAAACACCATATATTTT.

CDR3 nucleotide sequence: TGTGCCAGCAGCTTAGAGTCTGGGTTGGGGAGTCGGGAGCAGTTCTTC. Translated, it gives CASSLESGLGSREQFF. The rearrangement joins TRBV7-9 to TRBJ2-1, with D maybe TRBD2 (5 bases). Trimming cost V 1 base and J 10 bases, with 20 bases left between them. Germline V gene sequence: CDR1 SEHNR, CDR2 FQNEAQ (reference sequence). There are 16 residues in the CDR3.

The chain uses TRBV19 and TRBJ2-3; 11 bases agree with TRBD2. V lost 5 bases and J lost 2; bases outside the gene matches: 12. Germline CDR1 LNHDA, CDR2 SQIVND (reference sequence). This CDR3 is 18 amino acids long. The CDR3, as DNA: TGTGCCAGTAGTTTAGTTTCGACTAGCGGGGCAGACACAGATACGCAGTATTTT. Translation gives CASSLVSTSGADTDTQYF.

This clone has only one observation. The V and J genes are TRBV5-4 and TRBJ2-7, with 10 bases matching TRBD2. The V gene end was trimmed by 2 bases and the J gene end by 6 bases; junction bases not matched to a gene: 11. Germline V gene sequence: CDR1 SGHNT, CDR2 YYREEE (reference sequence). This CDR3 region has 16 residues. This CDR3 reads CASSFGGLAGEVEQYF. In nucleotides, the CDR3 is TGTGCCAGCAGCTTTGGAGGGCTAGCGGGGGAGGTCGAGCAGTACTTC.

There are a few counts of this clone. J is TRBJ1-2 and V is TRBV27; TRBD1 is a possible D gene (6 bases). Germline loops: CDR1 MNHEY, CDR2 SMNVEV (reference sequence). The CDR3 length is 14 residues. V was trimmed by 3 bases and J by 8 bases, leaving 16 bases between them. The CDR3 protein is CASSFWGSRGGYTF. CDR3 coding DNA: TGTGCCAGCAGTTTCTGGGGAAGCAGGGGCGGCTACACCTTC.

This rearrangement joins TRBV27 to TRBJ1-6; no reliable D call. Germline V gene data show CDR1 as MNHEY and CDR2 as SMNVEV (reference sequence). This CDR3 has 13 residues. V lost 5 bases and J 9 bases, leaving 11 bases between the germline ends. This CDR3 reads CASSTREGSPLHF. The CDR3 DNA is TGTGCCAGCAGTACCCGGGAGGGTTCACCCCTCCACTTT.

The chain uses TRBV21-1 and TRBJ1-5; TRBD1, the table's D call, lacks a check against the DNA. TRBV21-1 is a pseudogene locus. The CDR3 is made up of 15 amino acids. For the CDR3, the DNA is TGTGCCAGCAGCAAAGAAGGACAGGGGGAGCAGCCCCAGCATTTT. Translation gives CASSKEGQGEQPQHF.

The CDR3 is CASSDRMTGGFKETQYF. The CDR3 nucleotides are TGTGCCAGCAGTGATCGGATGACAGGGGGCTTCAAAGAGACCCAGTACTTC. The V call is TRBV6-1, the J call TRBJ2-5; the match to TRBD1 covers 10 bases. V shed 3 bases and J 3 bases; nucleotides not matched to a gene: 10. The length of the CDR3 is 17 residues. CDR1 MNHNS and CDR2 SASEGT come from the germline V gene.

V usage is TRBV7-3 and J usage is TRBJ1-1; no definite D call. Trimming removed 3 bases at V and 1 base at J, with 9 bases between. Looked up from germline, CDR1 is SGHTA and CDR2 is FQGTGA. The CDR3 loop spans 14 amino acids. In DNA, the CDR3 is TGTGCCAGCAGCTTTGGATCGGGGAACACTGAAGCTTTCTTT. This sequence encodes CASSFGSGNTEAFF.

V is TRBV9 and J is TRBJ2-1, with D maybe TRBD2 (5 bases). Germline V CDR1 and CDR2: SGDLS, YYNGEE. This CDR3 contains 15 residues. The V end was cut by 2 bases, the J end by 6 bases, with 15 bases between. The CDR3 is CASSVDSSWRNEQFF. DNA for the CDR3: TGTGCCAGCAGCGTGGACTCATCGTGGCGCAATGAGCAGTTCTTC.

V is TRBV6-5 and J is TRBJ1-1; 7 bases fit TRBD1. The CDR3 runs to 12 residues. Germline assignment: CDR1 MNHEY and CDR2 SVGAGI. Trimming at V came to 6 bases and at J to 4 bases, leaving 2 bases not matched to a gene. The CDR3 region is CASRHRGTEAFF. The CDR3 DNA sequence: TGTGCCAGCAGGCACAGGGGCACTGAAGCTTTCTTT.

This clone has a single count. One end of the junction varies from germline; a read error may be responsible. The chain employs TRBV7-9 and TRBJ2-7, with TRBD1 as a possible D gene (6 bases). The CDR3 length is 18 residues. Per the germline V gene, CDR1 is SEHNR and CDR2 is FQNEAQ (reference sequence). This chain's CDR3 is CSSSSPIQPSGTNYEQYF. CDR3 DNA sequence: TGTTCCAGCAGCAGCCCAATTCAACCATCCGGGACAAACTACGAGCAGTACTTC.

The chain uses TRBV5-6 and TRBJ1-1, with TRBD1 matching 8 bases. Germline lookup yields CDR1 SGHDT and CDR2 YYEEEE. Unmatched junction bases numbered 12, after V lost 2 bases and J lost 3 bases. The CDR3 is made up of 17 amino acids. CDR3 sequence (DNA): TGTGCCAGCAGCTTATACGGACAGGGTTGGATAGACACTGAAGCTTTCTTT. Translation: CASSLYGQGWIDTEAFF.

The DNA for the CDR3 is TGTGCCAGCAGCCCAGGCGGGGTACGCAATCAGCCCCAGCATTTT. It codes for CASSPGGVRNQPQHF. The chain is built from TRBV11-2 and TRBJ1-5; D is unclear. The germline gives CDR1 SGHAT, CDR2 FQNNGV. The CDR3 is 15 residues long. The V end was cut by 5 bases, the J end by 2 bases, with 13 bases between.

The chain recombines TRBV19 with TRBJ1-2, with a weak D call TRBD1 (6 bases). V lost 5 bases and J lost 0, with 10 bases in between. Germline V CDR1 and CDR2: LNHDA, SQIVND (reference sequence). The CDR3 is made up of 14 amino acids. CDR3 DNA sequence: TGTGCCAGTAGTTACGACAGGCCTAACTATGGCTACACCTTC. This gives the protein CASSYDRPNYGYTF.